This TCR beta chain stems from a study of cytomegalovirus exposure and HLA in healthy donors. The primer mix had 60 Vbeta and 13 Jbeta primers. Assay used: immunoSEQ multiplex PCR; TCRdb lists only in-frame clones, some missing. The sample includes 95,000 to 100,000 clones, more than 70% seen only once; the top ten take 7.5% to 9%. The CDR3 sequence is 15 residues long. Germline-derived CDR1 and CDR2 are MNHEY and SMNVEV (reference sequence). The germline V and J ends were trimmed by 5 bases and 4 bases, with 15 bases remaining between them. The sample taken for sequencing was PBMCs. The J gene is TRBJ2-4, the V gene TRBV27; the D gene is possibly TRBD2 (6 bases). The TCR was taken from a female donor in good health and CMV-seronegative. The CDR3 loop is CASSNHREFKNIQYF. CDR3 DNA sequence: TGTGCCAGCAGTAATCACCGGGAGTTTAAAAACATTCAGTACTTC.